These 23 T cell receptor beta chains originate from one sample sequenced in a study of shared clonotypes between healthy human individuals. Here immunoSEQ multiplex PCR was the method, and the copy in TCRdb shows in-frame clones only, minus some. The sample holds under 2,500,000 clones; approximately 96% are singletons and the top ten take approximately 0.13%. Sequencing input: naive CD4+ T cells sorted from blood. The subset: CD45RA+ positively selected. The receptor set was obtained from a man between 18 and 35 years old in good health.

This chain connects TRBV19 to TRBJ2-4; possibly TRBD1 or TRBD2 for D (6 bases each). Trimming took off 5 bases at V and 0 bases at J, with 14 bases between the two ends. This CDR3 spans 16 amino acids. From germline, CDR1 is LNHDA and CDR2 SQIVND (reference sequence). The CDR3 region has the DNA TGTGCCAGTAGTTCACAGGGAGGCGTAGCCAAAAACATTCAGTACTTC. As protein: CASSSQGGVAKNIQYF.

The V gene is TRBV6-6, the J gene TRBJ1-4; 8 bases align to TRBD1. V shed 5 bases and J 8 bases; nucleotides not matched to a gene: 7. Germline CDR1 and CDR2: MNHNY and SVGAGI (reference sequence). The length of the CDR3 is 14 residues. DNA of the CDR3: TGTGCCAGCAGTCGACAGGGGATTGGAGAAAAACTGTTTTTT. This sequence encodes CASSRQGIGEKLFF.

The V call is TRBV6-1, the J call TRBJ1-1; 10 nucleotides line up with TRBD1. V lost 2 bases, J lost 10 bases, and 1 base stayed unmatched. The CDR3 loop spans 12 amino acids. CDR1 is MNHNS and CDR2 is SASEGT in the germline V gene. This CDR3 reads CASSEWDRGAFF. In DNA, the CDR3 is TGTGCCAGCAGTGAATGGGACAGGGGAGCTTTCTTT.

This rearrangement joins TRBV2 to TRBJ2-3; possibly TRBD2 for D (5 bases). This CDR3 is 18 amino acids long. Germline CDR1 is SNHLY and CDR2 is FYNNEI. Trimming pared 5 bases from V and 5 bases from J, leaving 26 bases between. The CDR3 loop reads CASSLTSGLARAQDTQYF. Written as DNA, the CDR3 is TGTGCCAGCAGTCTAACGTCCGGACTTGCCCGGGCCCAAGATACGCAGTATTTT.

This clone has a single count. V gene TRBV6-1 combines with J gene TRBJ2-5; the D gene could be TRBD1 or TRBD2 (7 bases each). CDR3 size: 15 residues. V was clipped by 3 bases and J by 5 bases, with 16 bases between them. Per the germline V gene, CDR1 is MNHNS and CDR2 is SASEGT. The CDR3 region has the DNA TGTGCCAGCAGTGATGGGAGGGGGCAGGGGGAGACCCAGTACTTC. It codes for CASSDGRGQGETQYF.

This chain links TRBV2 with TRBJ2-3; TRBD2 agrees at 7 bases. This CDR3 is built from 11 residues. Germline V lookup: CDR1 SNHLY, CDR2 FYNNEI. With V trimmed by 8 bases and J by 8 bases, 4 bases remained unmatched. The CDR3 loop reads CASSSGGTQYF. The CDR3 DNA is TGTGCCAGCTCCTCGGGGGGTACGCAGTATTTT.

This clone was counted a single time. This chain connects TRBV7-9 to TRBJ1-5; possible D gene TRBD1, 6 bases. This CDR3 has 16 residues. The V gene lost 3 bases and the J gene lost 4 bases, with 16 bases spanning the gap. Per the germline V gene, CDR1 is SEHNR and CDR2 is FQNEAQ (reference sequence). The CDR3 region is CASSLAQGQGNQPQHF. The CDR3 DNA reads as TGTGCCAGCAGCTTGGCCCAGGGGCAGGGAAATCAGCCCCAGCATTTT.

This chain uses TRBV20-1 with TRBJ1-2, with 8 positions matching TRBD1. V shed 5 bases, J shed 14 bases, and the junction held 7 bases outside the gene matches. Germline CDR1 is DFQATT and CDR2 is SNEGSKA (reference sequence). The CDR3 contains 10 residues. The CDR3 here is CSALTTGETF. CDR3 DNA: TGCAGTGCTTTAACGACAGGGGAAACCTTC.

The chain is built from TRBV6-6 and TRBJ2-7; 7 bases are a match to TRBD2. The V and J ends lost 6 bases and 6 bases, in that order; junction bases with no gene match: 11. Germline V lookup: CDR1 MNHNY, CDR2 SVGAGI (reference sequence). The CDR3 covers 14 residues. CDR3 loop: CASRGPREGAEQYF. CDR3 sequence (DNA): TGTGCCAGCAGGGGACCGAGGGAGGGAGCCGAGCAGTACTTC.

V is TRBV6-4 and J is TRBJ2-1; 7 bases align to TRBD2. The J segment lost 0 bases and the V segment lost 3 bases, leaving 5 bases of the junction unmatched. This CDR3 has 16 residues. The germline V gene encodes CDR1 MRHNA and CDR2 SNTAGT. CDR3 in amino acids: CASSEELAISYNEQFF. The CDR3 bases are TGTGCCAGCAGTGAGGAACTAGCGATCTCCTACAATGAGCAGTTCTTC.

The rearrangement uses TRBV10-3 and TRBJ2-7; D remains ambiguous. Germline V gene lookup returns CDR1 ENHRY and CDR2 SYGVKD. V was trimmed by 3 bases and J by 0 bases, leaving 9 bases between them. The CDR3 runs to 14 residues. The CDR3 DNA sequence: TGTGCCATCAGTGATAGGGCTGTCTCCTACGAGCAGTACTTC. Protein sequence: CAISDRAVSYEQYF.

This clone has just one count. The chain carries TRBV5-4 and TRBJ2-2; maybe TRBD1 (5 bases). The CDR3 runs to 16 residues. Germline V gene data show CDR1 as SGHNT and CDR2 as YYREEE (reference sequence). Trimming stripped 6 bases from V and 5 bases from J, with 20 bases between. The CDR3 is CASNPVGQGWTGELFF. CDR3 in DNA: TGTGCCAGCAACCCCGTGGGGCAGGGTTGGACCGGGGAGCTGTTTTTT. Complete variable domain (other parts from reference TRBV5-4 and TRBJ2-2): ETGVTQSPTHLIKTRGQQVTLRCSSQSGHNTVSWYQQALGQGPQFIFQYYREEENGRGNFPPRFSGLQFPNYSSELNVNALELDDSALYLCASNPVGQGWTGELFFGEGSRLTVL.

The chain couples TRBV15 to TRBJ2-5; a weak D match, TRBD2 (6 bases). Germline assignment: CDR1 LNHNV and CDR2 YYDKDF (reference sequence). The CDR3 consists of 14 residues. Trimming took off 0 bases at V and 5 bases at J, with 10 bases between the two ends. CDR3 amino acids: CATSRESGLETQYF. The CDR3, as DNA: TGTGCCACCAGCAGAGAAAGCGGGCTGGAGACCCAGTACTTC.

The chain is built from TRBV5-4 and TRBJ2-5; 7 nucleotides align to TRBD1. The ends lost 0 bases at V and 5 bases at J; junction bases unmatched: 7. Per germline, CDR1 SGHNT and CDR2 YYREEE (reference sequence). CDR3 size: 15 residues. The CDR3 region has the DNA TGTGCCAGCAGCTTGGGACAGGGCCGAGTTGAGACCCAGTACTTC. It encodes CASSLGQGRVETQYF.

The V call is TRBV7-9, the J call TRBJ2-7, with D possibly TRBD2 on 6 matching bases. The CDR3 is made up of 12 amino acids. The V end lost 5 bases, the J end lost 10 bases, and 15 bases lay between the germline ends. Germline CDR1 SEHNR, CDR2 FQNEAQ (reference sequence). CDR3: CASSPVGGTQYF. The CDR3 region has the DNA TGTGCCAGCAGCCCGGTCGGCGGGACTCAGTACTTC.

The CDR3 loop is CASREPTGRNSYEQYF. The CDR3, as DNA: TGTGCCAGCAGGGAACCGACAGGGCGAAACTCCTACGAGCAGTACTTC. The chain employs TRBV28 and TRBJ2-7; the match to TRBD1 covers 7 bases. The germline CDR1 and CDR2 sequences are MDHEN and SYDVKM. Losses at the gene ends were 6 bases for V and 0 bases for J; bases not matched to a gene: 11. The CDR3 runs to 16 residues.

The gene calls are TRBV7-3 and TRBJ2-1; 9 nucleotides match TRBD2. The J segment lost 4 bases and the V segment lost 5 bases, leaving 9 bases of the junction unmatched. The germline CDR1 and CDR2 sequences are SGHTA and FQGTGA. This CDR3 spans 16 amino acids. The chain's CDR3 is CASSLSSSGAYNEQFF. The DNA of the CDR3 is TGTGCCAGCAGCCTCTCCTCTAGCGGGGCGTACAATGAGCAGTTCTTC.

A single count supports this clone. This rearrangement joins TRBV18 to TRBJ1-1; a weak D match, TRBD1 (5 bases). The CDR3 extends over 13 amino acids. Trimming pared 3 bases from V and 3 bases from J, leaving 8 bases between. Per the germline V gene, CDR1 is KGHSH and CDR2 is LQKENI. CDR3 nucleotides: TGTGCCAGCTCACCGGGGCTTTACACTGAAGCTTTCTTT. Its protein product is CASSPGLYTEAFF. The variable domain in full, with the rest retrieved from reference TRBV18 and TRBJ1-1, is NAGVMQNPRHLVRRRGQEARLRCSPMKGHSHVYWYRQLPEEGLKFMVYLQKENIIDESGMPKERFSAEFPKEGPSILRIQQVVRGDSAAYFCASSPGLYTEAFFGQGTRLTVV.

This chain connects TRBV25-1 to TRBJ1-1, with D tentatively TRBD1 (5 bases). This CDR3 has 14 residues. V lost 6 bases, J lost 3 bases, and 14 bases lay in between. The germline V gene has CDR1 MGHDK and CDR2 SYGVNS. This chain's CDR3 is CASRSAGRDTEAFF. The CDR3 nucleotides read TGTGCCAGCAGATCCGCAGGGAGGGACACTGAAGCTTTCTTT.

This chain uses TRBV4-3 with TRBJ2-7; D might be TRBD1 or TRBD2, each matching 5 bases. The CDR3 runs 16 residues. Germline V gives CDR1 LGHNA, CDR2 YSLEER. V lost 1 base and J lost 0, with 13 bases in between. The CDR3 sequence: CASSQVGTKSSYEQYF. The CDR3 DNA follows: TGCGCCAGCAGCCAAGTAGGGACCAAGAGCTCCTACGAGCAGTACTTC.

The chain has TRBV5-1 and TRBJ2-7; tentatively, D is TRBD1 or TRBD2 (5 bases each). Germline-derived CDR1 and CDR2 are SGHRS and YFSETQ. CDR3 length: 17 residues. Deletions cut 0 bases from V and 6 bases from J, with 22 bases between. The CDR3 sequence: CASSLVGRVGYWSEQYF. CDR3 nucleotides: TGCGCCAGCAGCTTGGTGGGGCGGGTTGGGTACTGGTCCGAGCAGTACTTC.

The chain joins TRBV4-1 to TRBJ2-1, with TRBD1 matching over 9 bases. Germline assignment: CDR1 MGHRA and CDR2 YSYEKL. The J segment lost 4 bases and the V segment lost 8 bases, leaving 15 bases of the junction unmatched. The CDR3 covers 17 residues. The CDR3 sequence is CASRPGTGRTIYNEQFF. CDR3 nucleotides: TGCGCCAGCCGGCCCGGGACAGGGCGAACAATTTACAATGAGCAGTTCTTC.

The gene calls are TRBV9 and TRBJ1-6, with D possibly TRBD1 on 5 matching bases. CDR3 length: 17 residues. Germline V gives CDR1 SGDLS, CDR2 YYNGEE. V was clipped by 8 bases and J by 0 bases, with 18 bases between them. The CDR3 here is CARGGPGLSSYNSPLHF. CDR3 nucleotide sequence: TGTGCCAGGGGGGGACCGGGCCTTAGCTCCTATAATTCACCCCTCCACTTT.